The 20 T cell receptor beta chains in this list originate from one sample, sequenced in a study of T cell responses to AZD1222 COVID-19 vaccine. The repertoire was sequenced with immunoSEQ multiplex PCR; TCRdb's copy has only in-frame clones and lacks some. The sample shows about 110,000 clones, roughly 92% of them seen only once. Sequenced here: peripheral blood, sampled 28 days after the second AZD1222 dose. The receptors originated from an adult who received the AZD1222 COVID-19 vaccine.

The rearrangement links TRBV12-5 to TRBJ2-3, with 8 bases identical to TRBD1. Germline V gene data show CDR1 as LGHNT and CDR2 as FRNRAP. This CDR3 has 14 amino acids. V shed 4 bases and J 4 bases; nucleotides not matched to a gene: 4. The CDR3 region has the DNA TGTGCTAGTGGTTCAATGACAGGGGCAGATACGCAGTATTTT. It yields the protein CASGSMTGADTQYF.

The chain is built from TRBV9 and TRBJ2-3; TRBD2 agrees at 9 bases. This CDR3 comprises 16 residues. The junction had 3 bases not matched to a gene; V was cut back by 0 bases and J by 1 base. Germline V lookup: CDR1 SGDLS, CDR2 YYNGEE. The CDR3 region has the DNA TGTGCCAGCAGCGTAGGGGCTAGCGGGGGCACAGATACGCAGTATTTT. It is translated as CASSVGASGGTDTQYF.

The chain has TRBV18 and TRBJ2-2; tentatively, D is TRBD1 or TRBD2 (6 bases each). Germline CDR1 is KGHSH and CDR2 is LQKENI. V gave up 8 bases and J gave up 0 bases, with 10 bases separating them. The CDR3 has 14 residues. In DNA form, the CDR3 reads TGTGCCAGCATAGGGGGGACGAACACCGGGGAGCTGTTTTTT. Its protein is CASIGGTNTGELFF.

Written as DNA, the CDR3 is TGTGCCAGCAGCCCCCGCCCGGGGCATAATTCACCCCTCCACTTT. Protein: CASSPRPGHNSPLHF. The chain joins TRBV7-6 to TRBJ1-6; perhaps TRBD1 as D (5 bases). From germline, CDR1 is SGHVS and CDR2 FNYEAQ. V was clipped by 5 bases and J by 5 bases, with 13 bases between them. The CDR3 sequence is 15 residues long.

The chain carries TRBV7-2 and TRBJ1-6; the D is unclear. Germline CDR1 is SGHTA and CDR2 is FQGNSA. V was pared by 2 bases and J by 3 bases, with 8 bases between. The CDR3 spans 15 residues. The CDR3 nucleotides are TGTGCCAGCAGCTTACTGGCAGTCTATAATTCACCCCTCCACTTT. Translated, it gives CASSLLAVYNSPLHF.

The rearrangement joins TRBV9 to TRBJ1-1, with 9 bases lining up with TRBD1. Looked up from germline, CDR1 is SGDLS and CDR2 is YYNGEE. The junction had 7 bases not matched to a gene; V was cut back by 0 bases and J by 4 bases. There are 16 residues in the CDR3. The CDR3, as DNA: TGTGCCAGCAGCGTAGCGGGACAGGGTAGTAGCACTGAAGCTTTCTTT. Its translation is CASSVAGQGSSTEAFF.

V is TRBV27 and J is TRBJ2-7; D unclear. Germline values: CDR1 MNHEY, CDR2 SMNVEV (reference sequence). This CDR3 has 12 residues. CDR3 coding DNA: TGTAGAACGGCTCCGGAAACCTACGAGCAGTACTTC. It specifies CRTAPETYEQYF.

The chain is built from TRBV19 and TRBJ1-5; tentative D call: TRBD1 (6 bases). Between the trimmed V and J ends, which lost 6 bases and 0 bases, there was a span of 12 bases. The CDR3 sequence is 15 residues long. Per the germline V gene, CDR1 is LNHDA and CDR2 is SQIVND (reference sequence). CDR3: CASSEGGYSNQPQHF. DNA of the CDR3: TGTGCCAGTAGCGAGGGGGGGTATAGCAATCAGCCCCAGCATTTT. Drawing the rest from reference TRBV19 and TRBJ1-5, the complete variable domain is DGGITQSPKYLFRKEGQNVTLSCEQNLNHDAMYWYRQDPGQGLRLIYYSQIVNDFQKGDIAEGYSVSREKKESFPLTVTSAQKNPTAFYLCASSEGGYSNQPQHFGDGTRLSIL.

The V and J genes are TRBV7-8 and TRBJ2-7; D might be TRBD2 (5 bases). This CDR3 comprises 16 residues. Trimming shortened V by 0 bases and J by 6 bases, and 18 bases separated the two germline ends. Germline CDR1 is SGHVS and CDR2 is FQNEAQ. In nucleotides, the CDR3 is TGTGCCAGCAGCTTAGCGGTAGGAGGTGGGTCAATCGAGCAGTACTTC. Its translation is CASSLAVGGGSIEQYF.

J is TRBJ2-6 and V is TRBV18; D uncertain. Trimming shortened V by 3 bases and J by 4 bases, and 4 bases separated the two germline ends. The CDR3 loop spans 13 amino acids. Per the germline V gene, CDR1 is KGHSH and CDR2 is LQKENI. CDR3: CASSPEGANVLTF. CDR3 nucleotides: TGTGCCAGCTCACCGGAGGGGGCCAACGTCCTGACTTTC.

The chain is built from TRBV4-3 and TRBJ2-7; no definite D call. Germline loops: CDR1 LGHNA, CDR2 YSLEER. Deletions cut 5 bases from V and 2 bases from J, with 13 bases between. The CDR3 loop spans 14 amino acids. The CDR3 region is CASSEAWGTYEQYF. The DNA for the CDR3 is TGCGCCAGCAGCGAAGCCTGGGGAACCTACGAGCAGTACTTC.

The chain carries TRBV5-1 and TRBJ1-1; 11 nucleotides align to TRBD1. Germline lookup yields CDR1 SGHRS and CDR2 YFSETQ. This CDR3 spans 15 amino acids. J was trimmed by 5 bases and V by 4 bases; bases with no gene match: 7. Here the CDR3 reads CASSRDRGSGTEAFF. Here the CDR3 DNA reads TGCGCCAGCAGCAGGGACAGGGGGTCGGGAACTGAAGCTTTCTTT.

The rearrangement uses TRBV19 and TRBJ1-1; TRBD1 aligns across 7 bases. This CDR3 is 14 amino acids long. Trimming removed 2 bases from V and 0 bases from J; junction bases left unmatched: 0. The germline V gene encodes CDR1 LNHDA and CDR2 SQIVND (reference sequence). The CDR3 spells CASSIQGVNTEAFF. CDR3 sequence (DNA): TGTGCCAGTAGTATACAGGGGGTGAACACTGAAGCTTTCTTT.

The chain combines TRBV6-4 with TRBJ2-2; 11 nucleotides match TRBD2. The germline V gene has CDR1 MRHNA and CDR2 SNTAGT. Germline trimming cut 6 bases from V and 2 bases from J; bases unmatched to any gene: 5. The length of the CDR3 is 16 residues. As DNA, the CDR3 is TGTGCCAGCAGGAACCTAGCGGGGGGAAACACCGGGGAGCTGTTTTTT. It translates to CASRNLAGGNTGELFF.

The chain uses TRBV6-5 and TRBJ1-6; D remains ambiguous. Trimming stripped 4 bases from V and 7 bases from J, with 11 bases between. The CDR3 is 14 amino acids. The germline V gene has CDR1 MNHEY and CDR2 SVGAGI. This CDR3 is CASSLRAKNSPLHF. The CDR3 region has the DNA TGTGCCAGCAGTTTGAGGGCCAAGAATTCACCCCTCCACTTT.

There are a few counts of this clone. The CDR3 DNA reads as TGTGCCAGCAGCCAAAGCCTCTCTGGAAACACCATATATTTT. As protein: CASSQSLSGNTIYF. The J gene is TRBJ1-3, the V gene TRBV3-1 (or the pseudogene TRBV3-2); D remains ambiguous. The germline gives CDR1 LGHDT, CDR2 YNNKEL (reference sequence). V was clipped by 2 bases and J by 0 bases, with 5 bases between them. The CDR3 has 14 residues.

CDR3: CASSFESGAARAEQYF. The CDR3, as DNA: TGTGCCAGCAGTTTTGAGTCGGGGGCAGCACGTGCCGAGCAGTACTTC. V gene TRBV28 combines with J gene TRBJ2-7; either TRBD1 or TRBD2 may supply D (6 bases each). Trimming removed 3 bases from V and 6 bases from J, with 21 bases in between. Germline V lookup: CDR1 MDHEN, CDR2 SYDVKM. The CDR3 has 16 residues.

The chain has TRBV18 and TRBJ2-7; maybe TRBD1 (6 bases). V was shortened by 1 base and J by 2 bases, with 12 bases between the two germline ends. The CDR3 runs to 15 residues. Germline V lookup: CDR1 KGHSH, CDR2 LQKENI. CDR3 amino acids: CASSPLTGLPYEQYF. The DNA of the CDR3 is TGTGCCAGCTCACCACTGACAGGTCTGCCCTACGAGCAGTACTTC.

The chain couples TRBV7-6 to TRBJ1-5; the match to TRBD1 covers 10 bases. The CDR3 covers 16 residues. V was clipped by 5 bases and J by 2 bases; unmatched bases: 6. Germline CDR1 is SGHVS and CDR2 is FNYEAQ. The CDR3 DNA is TGTGCCAGCAGCCTAGATGGACAGGGGGGCAATCAGCCCCAGCATTTT. Protein product: CASSLDGQGGNQPQHF.

The rearrangement uses TRBV7-2 and TRBJ2-1, with D tentatively TRBD2 (5 bases). V was clipped by 5 bases and J by 9 bases, with 17 bases between them. The CDR3 runs to 14 residues. Germline assignment: CDR1 SGHTA and CDR2 FQGNSA. CDR3 amino acids: CASSPPTRYSEQFF. As DNA, the CDR3 is TGTGCCAGCAGCCCCCCTACTAGGTATAGTGAGCAGTTCTTC.